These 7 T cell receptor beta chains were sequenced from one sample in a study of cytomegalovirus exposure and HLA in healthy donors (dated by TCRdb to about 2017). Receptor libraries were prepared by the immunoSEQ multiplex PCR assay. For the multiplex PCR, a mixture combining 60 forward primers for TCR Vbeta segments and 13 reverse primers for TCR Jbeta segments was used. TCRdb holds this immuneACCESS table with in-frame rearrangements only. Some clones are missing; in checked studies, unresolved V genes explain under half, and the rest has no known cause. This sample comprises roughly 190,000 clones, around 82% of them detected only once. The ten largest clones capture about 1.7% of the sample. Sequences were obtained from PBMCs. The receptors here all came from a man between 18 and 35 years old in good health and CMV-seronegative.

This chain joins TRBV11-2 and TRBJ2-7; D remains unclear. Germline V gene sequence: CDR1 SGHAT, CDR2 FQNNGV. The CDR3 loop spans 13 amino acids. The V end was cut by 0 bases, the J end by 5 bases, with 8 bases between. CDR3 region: CASSLDRLNEQYF. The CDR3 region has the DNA TGTGCCAGCAGCTTAGATCGTCTAAACGAGCAGTACTTC.

CDR3 sequence reads: CASSLEGYEQYF. The CDR3 DNA follows: TGTGCCAGCAGTTTGGAGGGCTACGAGCAGTACTTC. This chain links TRBV28 with TRBJ2-7; D is possibly TRBD2 (6 bases). Trimming shortened V by 3 bases and J by 3 bases, and 6 bases separated the two germline ends. CDR1 MDHEN and CDR2 SYDVKM come from the germline V gene. This CDR3 comprises 12 residues.

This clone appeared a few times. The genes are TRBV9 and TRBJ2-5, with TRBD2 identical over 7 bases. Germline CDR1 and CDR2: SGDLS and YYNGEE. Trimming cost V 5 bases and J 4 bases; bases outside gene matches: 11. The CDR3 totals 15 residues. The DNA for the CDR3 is TGTGCCAGCAGTGTGACCGCGGGGGTTGGAGAGACCCAGTACTTC. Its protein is CASSVTAGVGETQYF.

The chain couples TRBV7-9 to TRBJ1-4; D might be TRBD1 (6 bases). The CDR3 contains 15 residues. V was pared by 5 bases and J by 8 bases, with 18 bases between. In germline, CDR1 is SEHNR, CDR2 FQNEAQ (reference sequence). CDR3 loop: CASSATTGMKEKLFF. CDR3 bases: TGTGCCAGCAGCGCGACAACAGGGATGAAAGAAAAACTGTTTTTT.

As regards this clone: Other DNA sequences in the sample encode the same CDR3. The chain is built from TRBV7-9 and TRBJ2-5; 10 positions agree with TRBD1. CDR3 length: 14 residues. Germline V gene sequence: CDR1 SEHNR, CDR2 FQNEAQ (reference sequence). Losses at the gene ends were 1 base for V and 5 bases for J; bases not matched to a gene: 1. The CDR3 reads CASSLVGQGETQYF. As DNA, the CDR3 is TGTGCCAGCAGCTTAGTGGGACAGGGGGAGACCCAGTACTTC.

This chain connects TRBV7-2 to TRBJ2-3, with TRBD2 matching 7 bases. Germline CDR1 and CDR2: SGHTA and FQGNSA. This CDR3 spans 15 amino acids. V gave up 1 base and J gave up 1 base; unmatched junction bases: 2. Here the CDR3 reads CASSLEAGGTDTQYF. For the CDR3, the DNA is TGTGCCAGCAGCTTAGAGGCGGGGGGCACAGATACGCAGTATTTT.

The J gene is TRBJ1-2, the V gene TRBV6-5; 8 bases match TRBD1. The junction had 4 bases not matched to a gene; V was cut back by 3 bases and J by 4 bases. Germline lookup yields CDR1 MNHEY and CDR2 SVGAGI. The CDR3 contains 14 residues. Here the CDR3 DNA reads TGTGCCAGCAGTTATACAGGGGGAACCTATGGCTACACCTTC. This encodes CASSYTGGTYGYTF.